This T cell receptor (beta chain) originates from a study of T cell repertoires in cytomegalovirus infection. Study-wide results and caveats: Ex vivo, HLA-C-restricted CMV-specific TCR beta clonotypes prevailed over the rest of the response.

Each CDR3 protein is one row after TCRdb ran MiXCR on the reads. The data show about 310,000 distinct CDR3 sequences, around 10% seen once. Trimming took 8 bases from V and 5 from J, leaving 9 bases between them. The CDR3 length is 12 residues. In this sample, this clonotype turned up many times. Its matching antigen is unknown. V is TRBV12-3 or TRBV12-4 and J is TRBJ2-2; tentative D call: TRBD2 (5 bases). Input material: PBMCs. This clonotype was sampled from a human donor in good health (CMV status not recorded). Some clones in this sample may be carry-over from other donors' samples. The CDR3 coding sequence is TGTGCCAGCCTCCGGGGTACCGGGGAGCTGTTTTTT. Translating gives CASLRGTGELFF.